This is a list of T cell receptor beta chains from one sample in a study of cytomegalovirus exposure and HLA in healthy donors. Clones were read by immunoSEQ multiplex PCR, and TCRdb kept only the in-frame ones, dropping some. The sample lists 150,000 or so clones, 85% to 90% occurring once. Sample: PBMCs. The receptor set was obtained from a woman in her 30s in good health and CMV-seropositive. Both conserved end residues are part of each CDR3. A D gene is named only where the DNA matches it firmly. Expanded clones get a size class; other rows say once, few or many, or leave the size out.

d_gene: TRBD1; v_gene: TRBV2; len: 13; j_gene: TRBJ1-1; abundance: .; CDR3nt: TGTGCCGCCTCGACAGGGAGGAACACTGAAGCTTTCTTT; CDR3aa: CAASTGRNTEAFF
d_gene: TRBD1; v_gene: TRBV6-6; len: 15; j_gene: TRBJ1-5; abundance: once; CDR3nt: TGTGCCTCTGCCGGGACAGGGACTTACAATCAGCCCCAGCATTTT; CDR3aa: CASAGTGTYNQPQHF
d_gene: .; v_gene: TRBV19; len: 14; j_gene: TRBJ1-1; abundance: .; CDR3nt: TGTGCCAGTAGACCCGGGTGGGAGTACACTGAAGCTTTCTTT; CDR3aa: CASRPGWEYTEAFF
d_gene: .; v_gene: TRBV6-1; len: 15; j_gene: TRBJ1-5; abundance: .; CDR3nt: TGTGCCAGCAGTGAAGTGCGGTATAGCAATCAGCCCCAGCATTTT; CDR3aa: CASSEVRYSNQPQHF
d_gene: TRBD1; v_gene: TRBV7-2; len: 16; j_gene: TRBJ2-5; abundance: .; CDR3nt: TGTGCCAGCAGCTTATTCGGGACAGGGGGACAAGAGACCCAGTACTTC; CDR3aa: CASSLFGTGGQETQYF
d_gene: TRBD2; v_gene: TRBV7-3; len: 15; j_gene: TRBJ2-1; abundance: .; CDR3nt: TGTGCCAGCAGCTTATCCACTAGCGGGCTCGACGAGCAGTTCTTC; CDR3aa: CASSLSTSGLDEQFF
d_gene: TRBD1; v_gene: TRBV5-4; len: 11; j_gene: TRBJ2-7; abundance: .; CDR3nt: TGTGCCACCTCGACAGGGTACGAGCAGTACTTC; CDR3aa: CATSTGYEQYF
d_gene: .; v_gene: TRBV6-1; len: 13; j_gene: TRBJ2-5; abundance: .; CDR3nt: TGTGCCAGCAGTGCCCAGGGAGGCGAGACCCAGTACTTC; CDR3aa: CASSAQGGETQYF
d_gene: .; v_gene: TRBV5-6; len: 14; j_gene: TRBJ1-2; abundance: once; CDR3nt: TGTGCCAGCAGCTTGGGATCCGCAGGTGGAGGCTACACCTTC; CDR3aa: CASSLGSAGGGYTF
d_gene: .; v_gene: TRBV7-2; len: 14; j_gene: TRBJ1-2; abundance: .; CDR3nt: TGTGCCAGCGGTTTTCCGGGACAAAACTATGGCTACACCTTC; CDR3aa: CASGFPGQNYGYTF
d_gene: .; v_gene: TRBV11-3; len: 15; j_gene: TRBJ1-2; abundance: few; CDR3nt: TGTGCCAGCAGCTCAAGACCTACAGGACCCTATGGCTACACCTTC; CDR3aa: CASSSRPTGPYGYTF
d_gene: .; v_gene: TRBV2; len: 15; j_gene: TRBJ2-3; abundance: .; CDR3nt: TGTGCCAGCAGTGGAGTACAACTACCCACAGATACGCAGTATTTT; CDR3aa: CASSGVQLPTDTQYF
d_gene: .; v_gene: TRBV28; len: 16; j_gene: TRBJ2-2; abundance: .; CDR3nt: TGTGCCAGCCAAATAGGGGGGGGCGCCGGTACCGGGGAGCTGTTTTTT; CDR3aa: CASQIGGGAGTGELFF
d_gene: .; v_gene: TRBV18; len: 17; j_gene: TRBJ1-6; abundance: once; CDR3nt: TGTGCCAGCTCACCTGACCCTCCGGCGTGGGGGGATTCACCCCTCCACTTT; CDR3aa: CASSPDPPAWGDSPLHF
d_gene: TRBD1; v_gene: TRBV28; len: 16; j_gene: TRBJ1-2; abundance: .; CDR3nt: TGTGCCAGCAGTCCCTTCCGGGACAGACGCAACTATGGCTACACCTTC; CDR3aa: CASSPFRDRRNYGYTF
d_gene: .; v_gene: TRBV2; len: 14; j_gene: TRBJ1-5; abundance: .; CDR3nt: TGTGCCACCCAGGCTACCTATAGCAATCAGCCCCAGCATTTT; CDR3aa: CATQATYSNQPQHF
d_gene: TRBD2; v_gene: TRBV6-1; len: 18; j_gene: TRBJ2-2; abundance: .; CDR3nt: TGTGCCAGCAGTGAAGCCGCTGGTCGGGGAGGGCTCACCGGGGAGCTGTTTTTT; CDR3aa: CASSEAAGRGGLTGELFF
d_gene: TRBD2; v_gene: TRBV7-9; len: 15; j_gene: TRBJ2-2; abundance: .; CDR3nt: TGTGCCAGCAGCCCAAGACGGACTAGCACCGGGGAGCTGTTTTTT; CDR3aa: CASSPRRTSTGELFF
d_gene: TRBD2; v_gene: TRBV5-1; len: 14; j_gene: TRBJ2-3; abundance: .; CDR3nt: TGCGCCAGCCGGGGCACTAGCGGCGCAGATACGCAGTATTTT; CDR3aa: CASRGTSGADTQYF
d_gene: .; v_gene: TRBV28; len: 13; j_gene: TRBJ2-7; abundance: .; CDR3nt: TGTGCCAGCAGTATAGGAGGCTCCTACGAGCAGTACTTC; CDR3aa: CASSIGGSYEQYF
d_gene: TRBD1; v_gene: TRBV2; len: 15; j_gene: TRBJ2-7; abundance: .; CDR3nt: TGTGCCAGCCGGGATAGAACAGGGGGAATCTACGAGCAGTACTTC; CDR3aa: CASRDRTGGIYEQYF
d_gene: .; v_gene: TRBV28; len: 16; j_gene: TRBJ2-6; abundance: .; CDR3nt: TGTGCCAGCAGCACAGCGATCAGGGCCGGGGCCAACGTCCTGACTTTC; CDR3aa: CASSTAIRAGANVLTF
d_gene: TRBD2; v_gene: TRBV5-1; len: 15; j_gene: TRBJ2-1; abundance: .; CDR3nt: TGCGCCAGCAGCTTGAAAACTAGCGGGGTCAATGAGCAGTTCTTC; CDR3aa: CASSLKTSGVNEQFF
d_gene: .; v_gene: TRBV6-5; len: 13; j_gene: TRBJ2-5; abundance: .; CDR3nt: TGTGCCAGCAGTCGGCCCGACAGGCGGACCCAGTACTTC; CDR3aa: CASSRPDRRTQYF
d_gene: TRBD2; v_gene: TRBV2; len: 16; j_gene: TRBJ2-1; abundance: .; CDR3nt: TGTGCCAGCAGCGAACTTACTAGCGGGAGAGGAAATGAGCAGTTCTTC; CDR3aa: CASSELTSGRGNEQFF
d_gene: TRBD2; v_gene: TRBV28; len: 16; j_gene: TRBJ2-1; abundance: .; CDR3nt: TGTGCCAGCAGTCTCCTTTCGAGCGGGGTTAACAATGAGCAGTTCTTC; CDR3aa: CASSLLSSGVNNEQFF
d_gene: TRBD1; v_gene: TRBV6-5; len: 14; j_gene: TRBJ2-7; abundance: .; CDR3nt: TGTGCCAGCAGTTACGACAGGGGGGGTTACGAGCAGTACTTC; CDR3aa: CASSYDRGGYEQYF
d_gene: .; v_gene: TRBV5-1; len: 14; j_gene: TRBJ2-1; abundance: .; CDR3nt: TGCGCCAGCAGCTTGCGAAGAAGCCCCGATGAGCAGTTCTTC; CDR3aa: CASSLRRSPDEQFF
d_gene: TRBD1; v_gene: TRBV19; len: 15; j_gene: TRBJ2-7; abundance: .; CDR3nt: TGTGCCAGTAGTACTAGACAGGGGGCGGACTACGAGCAGTACTTC; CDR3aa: CASSTRQGADYEQYF
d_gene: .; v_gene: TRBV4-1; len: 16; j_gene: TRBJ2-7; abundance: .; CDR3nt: TGCGCCAGCAGCCAAGATGCCGTGTCACAGCCCTACGAGCAGTACTTC; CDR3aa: CASSQDAVSQPYEQYF
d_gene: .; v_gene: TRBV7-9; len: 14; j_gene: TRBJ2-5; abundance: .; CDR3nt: TGTGCCAGCAGCCCGAGAGGCGGTGGGGAGACCCAGTACTTC; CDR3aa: CASSPRGGGETQYF
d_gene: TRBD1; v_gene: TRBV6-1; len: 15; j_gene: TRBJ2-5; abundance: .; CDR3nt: TGTGCCAGCAGTGGACAGGGTTTGGTTTGGGAGACCCAGTACTTC; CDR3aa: CASSGQGLVWETQYF
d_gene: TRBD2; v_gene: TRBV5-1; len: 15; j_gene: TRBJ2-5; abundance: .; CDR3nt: TGCGCCAGCAGCCCTCTGCCGGGAGGGACAGAGACCCAGTACTTC; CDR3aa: CASSPLPGGTETQYF
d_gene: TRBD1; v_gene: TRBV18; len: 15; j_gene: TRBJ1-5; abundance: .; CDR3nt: TGTGCCAGCTCATTCGGGACAGGGCGGACTCAGCCCCAGCATTTT; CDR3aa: CASSFGTGRTQPQHF
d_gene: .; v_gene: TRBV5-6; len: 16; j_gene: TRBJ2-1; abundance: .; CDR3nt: TGTGCCAGCAGCTCACGACTGATCAGCTCCTACAATGAGCAGTTCTTC; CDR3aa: CASSSRLISSYNEQFF
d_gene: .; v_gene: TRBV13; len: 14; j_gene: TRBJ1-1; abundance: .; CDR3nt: TGTGCCAGCAGCGAACAGGGTCGCGGAACTGAAGCTTTCTTT; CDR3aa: CASSEQGRGTEAFF
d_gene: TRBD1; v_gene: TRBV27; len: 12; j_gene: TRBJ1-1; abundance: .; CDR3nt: TGTGCCAGCAGTGCTTTGGACAGGGCGGTTTTCTTT; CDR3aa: CASSALDRAVFF
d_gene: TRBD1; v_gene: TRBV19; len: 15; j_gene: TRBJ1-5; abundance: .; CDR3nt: TGTGCCAGTACCGGCCAGGGGACAGGGGAAGGCCCCCAGCATTTT; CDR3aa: CASTGQGTGEGPQHF
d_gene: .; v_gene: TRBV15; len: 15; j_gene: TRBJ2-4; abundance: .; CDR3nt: TGTGCCACCAGCAGAGATCAGGGTCCCGTAAACATTCAGTACTTC; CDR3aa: CATSRDQGPVNIQYF
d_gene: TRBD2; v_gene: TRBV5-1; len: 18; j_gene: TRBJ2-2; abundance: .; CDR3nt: TGCGCCAGCAGCTCGGGGAGTAGCGGGGGGCCGAACACCGGGGAGCTGTTTTTT; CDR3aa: CASSSGSSGGPNTGELFF
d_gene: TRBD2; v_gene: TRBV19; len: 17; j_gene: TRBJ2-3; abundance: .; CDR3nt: TGTGCCAGTAGTATCCTCCTTGGGGGGACTAGCGATGGTACGCAGTATTTT; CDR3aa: CASSILLGGTSDGTQYF
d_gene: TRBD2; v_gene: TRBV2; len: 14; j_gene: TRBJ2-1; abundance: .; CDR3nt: TGTGCCAGCAGATTGGAGGGACTAGGTGATGAGCAGTTCTTC; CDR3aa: CASRLEGLGDEQFF
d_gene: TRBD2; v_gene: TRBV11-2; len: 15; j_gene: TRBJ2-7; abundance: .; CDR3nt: TGTGCCAGCAGCTTAGGGGGACTAGCAAAGGACGAGCAGTACTTC; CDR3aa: CASSLGGLAKDEQYF
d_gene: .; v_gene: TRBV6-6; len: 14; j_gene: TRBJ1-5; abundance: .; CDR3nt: TGTGCCAGCAGACCCACAGGGTACGCTCAGCCCCAGCATTTT; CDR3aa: CASRPTGYAQPQHF
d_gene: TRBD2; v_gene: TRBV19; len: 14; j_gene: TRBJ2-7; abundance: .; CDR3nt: TGTGCCAGTAGCCCCAGCGGGACTTACTACGAGCAGTACTTC; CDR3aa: CASSPSGTYYEQYF
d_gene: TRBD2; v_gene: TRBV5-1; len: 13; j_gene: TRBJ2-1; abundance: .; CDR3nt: TGCGCCAGCAGCTTGGGTAGCGGGAATGAGCAGTTCTTC; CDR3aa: CASSLGSGNEQFF
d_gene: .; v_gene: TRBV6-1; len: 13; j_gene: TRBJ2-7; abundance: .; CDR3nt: TGTGCCAGCCAGAGGATCGGATACTACGAGCAGTACTTC; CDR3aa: CASQRIGYYEQYF
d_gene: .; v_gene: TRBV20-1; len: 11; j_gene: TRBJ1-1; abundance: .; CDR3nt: TGCAGTGCTAGAGGGAGAACCGAAGCTTTCTTT; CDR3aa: CSARGRTEAFF